The present entry profiles one T cell receptor beta chain with its context. These data are taken from a study of blood T cell repertoires in COVID-19. The assay was immunoSEQ multiplex PCR, and TCRdb's table has in-frame clones only and misses some. The table shows 300,000 to 350,000 clones, with around 83% occurring only once. Specimen: peripheral blood. The TCR comes from a man aged 30-40 years with active or convalescent COVID-19.

DNA for the CDR3: TGTGCCAGCAGTTCTATCGGGGGGGTTCTTCCGGAAGCTTTCTTT. This translates into CASSSIGGVLPEAFF. The genes are TRBV6-5 and TRBJ1-1, with D possibly being TRBD1 (5 bases). V was trimmed by 4 bases and J by 8 bases, leaving 20 bases between them. Germline V gene sequence: CDR1 MNHEY, CDR2 SVGAGI. The CDR3 contains 15 residues.